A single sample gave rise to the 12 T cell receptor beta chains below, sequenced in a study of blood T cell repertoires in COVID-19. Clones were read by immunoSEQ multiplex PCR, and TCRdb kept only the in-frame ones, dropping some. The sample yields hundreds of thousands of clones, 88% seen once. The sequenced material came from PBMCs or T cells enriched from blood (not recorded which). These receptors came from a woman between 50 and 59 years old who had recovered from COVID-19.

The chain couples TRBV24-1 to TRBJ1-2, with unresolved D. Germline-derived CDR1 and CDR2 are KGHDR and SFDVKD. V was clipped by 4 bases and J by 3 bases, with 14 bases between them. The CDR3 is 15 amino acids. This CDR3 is CATSDSRLGYYGYTF. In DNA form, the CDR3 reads TGTGCCACCAGTGACTCCCGACTCGGATACTATGGCTACACCTTC.

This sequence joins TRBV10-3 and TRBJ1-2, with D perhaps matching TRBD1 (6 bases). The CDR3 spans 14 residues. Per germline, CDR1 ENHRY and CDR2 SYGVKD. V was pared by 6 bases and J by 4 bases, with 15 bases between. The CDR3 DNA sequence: TGTGCCATCAGCGGAAGGACAGACCCCTATGGCTACACCTTC. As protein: CAISGRTDPYGYTF.

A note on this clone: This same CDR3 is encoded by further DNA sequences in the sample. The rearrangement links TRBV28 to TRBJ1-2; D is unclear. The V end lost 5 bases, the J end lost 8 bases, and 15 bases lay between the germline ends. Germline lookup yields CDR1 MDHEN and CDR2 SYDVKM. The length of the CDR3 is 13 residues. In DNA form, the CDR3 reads TGTGCCAGCAGTCTGCGAGGAGGTTACGGCTACACCTTC. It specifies CASSLRGGYGYTF.

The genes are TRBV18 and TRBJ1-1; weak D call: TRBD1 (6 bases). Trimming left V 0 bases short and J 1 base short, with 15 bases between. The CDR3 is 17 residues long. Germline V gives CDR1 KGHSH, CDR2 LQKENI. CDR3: CASSPPSAGARNTEAFF. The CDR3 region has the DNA TGTGCCAGCTCACCACCGAGCGCAGGGGCTCGGAACACTGAAGCTTTCTTT.

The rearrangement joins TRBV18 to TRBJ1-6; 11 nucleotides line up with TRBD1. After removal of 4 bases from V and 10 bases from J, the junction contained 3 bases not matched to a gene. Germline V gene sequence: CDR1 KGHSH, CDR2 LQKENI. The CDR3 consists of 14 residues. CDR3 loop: CASSLGQGASPLHF. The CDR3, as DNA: TGTGCCAGCTCACTTGGACAGGGGGCCTCACCCCTCCACTTT.

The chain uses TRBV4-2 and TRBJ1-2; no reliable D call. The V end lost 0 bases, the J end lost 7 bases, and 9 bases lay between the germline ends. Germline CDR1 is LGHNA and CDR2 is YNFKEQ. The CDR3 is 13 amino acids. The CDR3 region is CASSQDLGGGYTF. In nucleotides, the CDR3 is TGTGCCAGCAGCCAAGATCTGGGAGGTGGCTACACCTTC.

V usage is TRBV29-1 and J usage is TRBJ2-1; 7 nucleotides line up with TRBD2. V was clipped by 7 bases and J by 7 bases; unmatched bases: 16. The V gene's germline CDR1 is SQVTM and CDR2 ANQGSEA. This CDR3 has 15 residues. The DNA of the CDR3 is TGCAGCGCTCATTTACCGGGACTAAGGGTGAATGAGCAGTTCTTC. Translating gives CSAHLPGLRVNEQFF.

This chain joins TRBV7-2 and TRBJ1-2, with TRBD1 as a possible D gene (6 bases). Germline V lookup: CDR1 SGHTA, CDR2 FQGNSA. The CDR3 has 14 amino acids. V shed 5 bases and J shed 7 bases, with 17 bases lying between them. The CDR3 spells CASSRSTGYPGYTF. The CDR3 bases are TGTGCCAGCAGCCGTTCAACAGGGTACCCTGGCTACACCTTC.

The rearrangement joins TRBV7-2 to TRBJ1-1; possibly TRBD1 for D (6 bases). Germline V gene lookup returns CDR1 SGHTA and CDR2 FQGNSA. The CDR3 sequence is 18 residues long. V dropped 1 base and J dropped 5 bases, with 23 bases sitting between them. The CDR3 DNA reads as TGTGCCAGCAGCTTAGAGTTGGTATGGGGGGGCGCGGGGACTGAAGCTTTCTTT. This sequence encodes CASSLELVWGGAGTEAFF.

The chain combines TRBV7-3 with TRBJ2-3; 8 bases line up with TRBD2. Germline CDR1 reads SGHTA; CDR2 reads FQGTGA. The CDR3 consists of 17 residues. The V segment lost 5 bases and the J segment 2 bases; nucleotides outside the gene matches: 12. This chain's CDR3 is CASSAGMSGRYTDTQYF. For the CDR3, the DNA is TGTGCCAGCAGCGCGGGGATGAGCGGGAGATACACAGATACGCAGTATTTT.

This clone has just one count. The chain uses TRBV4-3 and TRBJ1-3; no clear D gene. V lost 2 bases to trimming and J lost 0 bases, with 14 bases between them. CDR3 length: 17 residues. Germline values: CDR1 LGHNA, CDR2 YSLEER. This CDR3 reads CASSQNAPSVSGNTIYF. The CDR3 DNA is TGCGCCAGCAGCCAAAACGCCCCGTCGGTCTCTGGAAACACCATATATTTT.

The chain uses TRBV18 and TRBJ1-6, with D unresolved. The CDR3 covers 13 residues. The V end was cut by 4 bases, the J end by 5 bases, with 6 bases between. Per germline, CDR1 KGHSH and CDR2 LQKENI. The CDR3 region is CASSRTDNSPLHF. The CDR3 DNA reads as TGTGCCAGCTCACGAACAGATAATTCACCCCTCCACTTT. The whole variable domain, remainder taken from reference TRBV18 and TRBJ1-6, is NAGVMQNPRHLVRRRGQEARLRCSPMKGHSHVYWYRQLPEEGLKFMVYLQKENIIDESGMPKERFSAEFPKEGPSILRIQQVVRGDSAAYFCASSRTDNSPLHFGNGTRLTVT.